The clone carrying this T cell receptor beta chain has ten or more counts. The target antigen is unknown. The sample comes from a study of T cells in Graves' hyperthyroidism and ophthalmopathy. CDR1 is SNHLY, CDR2 FYNNEI, per germline. This CDR3 contains 15 residues. The V and J ends lost 7 bases and 6 bases respectively, with 22 bases between them. With duration under 3 months, ophthalmopathy was active: Clinical Activity Score at least 3, NOSPECS at least 4. Clinical symptoms, serum thyroxine and TRAb, thyroid ultrasound and orbital computed tomography together formed the diagnostic basis. Overall study results and limits: Ophthalmopathy was predicted by the model a median of approximately 6 months ahead of onset. A model of 13 V-J features distinguished ophthalmopathy from stable hyperthyroidism.

TCR beta CDR3 regions were amplified from RNA. The HTBI set primed first-round TCR CDR3 RT-PCR. TCRdb used MiXCR to reprocess the multiplex PCR reads, holding one entry per CDR3 protein. This table holds some 570,000 distinct CDR3 sequences, 17% found once. This TCR came from a woman aged 18 to 35 with Graves' ophthalmopathy. The genes are TRBV2 and TRBJ2-7; the D call may be TRBD1 or TRBD2 (5 bases each). Sample: blood. The CDR3 loop reads CASTYIRDLRGEQYF. The CDR3 DNA reads as TGTGCCAGCACTTATATCCGGGACCTACGGGGCGAGCAGTACTTC. The full variable domain, rest sourced from reference TRBV2 and TRBJ2-7, is EPEVTQTPSHQVTQMGQEVILRCVPISNHLYFYWYRQILGQKVEFLVSFYNNEISEKSEIFDDQFSVERPDGSNFTLKIRSTKLEDSAMYFCASTYIRDLRGEQYFGPGTRLTVT.